These 26 T cell receptor beta chains share one sample of origin, sequenced in a study of T cell clonotyping in hematopoietic cell transplantation. Libraries were prepared by immunoSEQ multiplex PCR; TCRdb keeps only in-frame clonotypes and omits some of them. The repertoire consists of under 13,000 clones, with 75% to 90% occurring once and the leading ten covering roughly 35%. Sequenced here: PBMCs, sampled 180 days after allogeneic stem cell transplant. These receptors all come from a male patient aged 55 to 69 who had an allogeneic stem cell transplant from an unrelated donor, so the T cells may come from the graft donor. Some clones in this sample may be carry-over from other donors' samples.

This sequence joins TRBV5-6 and TRBJ2-7; tentative D call: TRBD2 (5 bases). The CDR3 extends over 14 amino acids. Germline V gene data show CDR1 as SGHDT and CDR2 as YYEEEE. V dropped 0 bases and J dropped 1 base, with 8 bases sitting between them. CDR3 region: CASSLVALSYEQYF. The CDR3, as DNA: TGTGCCAGCAGCTTGGTAGCGTTGTCCTACGAGCAGTACTTC. Drawing the rest from reference TRBV5-6 and TRBJ2-7, the complete variable domain is DAGVTQSPTHLIKTRGQQVTLRCSPKSGHDTVSWYQQALGQGPQFIFQYYEEEERQRGNFPDRFSGHQFPNYSSELNVNALLLGDSALYLCASSLVALSYEQYFGPGTRLTVT.

The chain has TRBV2 and TRBJ1-2; a weak D match, TRBD1 (6 bases). From germline, CDR1 is SNHLY and CDR2 FYNNEI. The V end was cut by 0 bases, the J end by 5 bases, with 10 bases between. The CDR3 is 14 residues long. The CDR3 sequence: CASSEAWQGYGYTF. The CDR3 DNA follows: TGTGCCAGCAGTGAAGCGTGGCAGGGGTATGGCTACACCTTC.

The V gene is TRBV6-5, the J gene TRBJ1-1, with D tentatively TRBD1 (6 bases). Germline values: CDR1 MNHEY, CDR2 SVGAGI. With 6 bases removed from V and 1 base from J, the gap between germline ends came to 15 bases. CDR3 length: 15 residues. Written as DNA, the CDR3 is TGTGCCAGCAGAGGGGGTTCAGGGTGGAACACTGAAGCTTTCTTT. It codes for CASRGGSGWNTEAFF.

This rearrangement joins TRBV11-2 to TRBJ2-7; the D gene is possibly TRBD2 (5 bases). This CDR3 spans 14 amino acids. CDR1 is SGHAT and CDR2 is FQNNGV in the germline V gene. Trimming left V 2 bases short and J 5 bases short, with 13 bases between. As DNA, the CDR3 is TGTGCCAGCAGCTTACCGAGCGGTGGTCACGAGCAGTACTTC. It translates to CASSLPSGGHEQYF. The entire variable domain, with the rest obtained from reference TRBV11-2 and TRBJ2-7, is as follows: EAGVAQSPRYKIIEKRQSVAFWCNPISGHATLYWYQQILGQGPKLLIQFQNNGVVDDSQLPKDRFSAERLKGVDSTLKIQPAKLEDSAVYLCASSLPSGGHEQYFGPGTRLTVT.

With regard to this clone: The junction and the germline gene differ at one end; a read error may be behind it. The V call is TRBV7-7, the J call TRBJ2-3; a possible D gene is TRBD1 (5 bases). Germline lookup yields CDR1 SSHAT and CDR2 FNYEAQ (reference sequence). There are 16 residues in the CDR3. CDR3 amino acids: CASSLRATDPTDTQYF. The DNA for the CDR3 is TGTGCTAGCAGCTTAAGGGCGACAGATCCAACAGATACGCAGTATTTT.

This clone was counted a few times. The genes are TRBV4-3 and TRBJ2-5, with TRBD2 matching 7 bases. Germline CDR1 and CDR2: LGHNA and YSLEER. This CDR3 has 16 residues. V lost 5 bases to trimming and J lost 0 bases; unmatched junction nucleotides: 9. The CDR3 DNA reads TGCGCCAGCAGCAGAAGCGGGGCCTCGTACCAAGAGACCCAGTACTTC. The encoded protein is CASSRSGASYQETQYF.

V is TRBV7-2 and J is TRBJ2-3, with D unresolved. The CDR3 loop spans 13 amino acids. CDR1 and CDR2 (germline): SGHTA, FQGNSA. The V gene lost 2 bases and the J gene lost 0 bases, with 3 bases spanning the gap. The CDR3 nucleotides read TGTGCCAGCAGCTTACCTAGCACAGATACGCAGTATTTT. This sequence encodes CASSLPSTDTQYF.

This clone was found once. This chain uses TRBV27 with TRBJ1-2; 9 positions match TRBD1. The V gene end was trimmed by 7 bases and the J gene end by 6 bases; junction bases not matched to a gene: 9. This CDR3 has 14 residues. Looked up from germline, CDR1 is MNHEY and CDR2 is SMNVEV (reference sequence). CDR3 in amino acids: CASTPGQGLNGYTF. CDR3 coding DNA: TGTGCCAGCACCCCGGGACAGGGACTCAATGGCTACACCTTC.

The chain links TRBV29-1 to TRBJ2-5, with 7 nucleotides matching TRBD1. Per the germline V gene, CDR1 is SQVTM and CDR2 is ANQGSEA. V shed 6 bases, J shed 2 bases, and the junction held 0 bases outside the gene matches. The CDR3 sequence is 11 residues long. CDR3 nucleotides: TGCAGCGTCAGGGGGCAAGAGACCCAGTACTTC. It is translated as CSVRGQETQYF.

DNA of the CDR3: TGTGCCAGCAGACCCGACAGGGCCACGGCTGAAGCTTTCTTT. This encodes CASRPDRATAEAFF. The rearrangement uses TRBV6-5 and TRBJ1-1, with 7 bases that match TRBD1. The CDR3 length is 14 residues. Germline V gene lookup returns CDR1 MNHEY and CDR2 SVGAGI. V shed 6 bases, J shed 6 bases, and the junction held 10 bases outside the gene matches.

This chain joins TRBV6-5 and TRBJ2-6; D unclear. From germline, CDR1 is MNHEY and CDR2 SVGAGI. V lost 6 bases to trimming and J lost 3 bases, with 6 bases between them. This CDR3 is built from 13 residues. The CDR3 is CASRVSGANVLTF. CDR3 bases: TGTGCCAGCAGAGTCAGTGGGGCCAACGTCCTGACTTTC.

The chain recombines TRBV7-9 with TRBJ2-2; D is uncertain. In germline, CDR1 is SEHNR, CDR2 FQNEAQ (reference sequence). This CDR3 comprises 12 residues. V lost 4 bases to trimming and J lost 3 bases, with 3 bases between them. DNA of the CDR3: TGTGCCAGCAGCTACCACACCGGGGAGCTGTTTTTT. Its translation is CASSYHTGELFF.

The DNA for the CDR3 is TGTGCCAGCAGTGAACCAGGGCATACTTCCCAGTACTTC. Its translation is CASSEPGHTSQYF. J is TRBJ2-5 and V is TRBV25-1; a possible D gene is TRBD1 (5 bases). This CDR3 has 13 amino acids. CDR1 and CDR2 from the germline V gene are MGHDK and SYGVNS. The V end was cut by 2 bases, the J end by 9 bases, with 13 bases between.

This clone was seen a handful of times. V is TRBV5-5 and J is TRBJ1-6, with TRBD1 matching 7 bases. Germline V gene data show CDR1 as SGHKS and CDR2 as YYEKEE (reference sequence). Trimming at V came to 0 bases and at J to 7 bases, leaving 7 bases not matched to a gene. The CDR3 runs 16 residues. The CDR3 spells CASSLVLGQENSPLHF. The CDR3 DNA follows: TGTGCCAGCAGCTTGGTTCTAGGACAGGAAAATTCACCCCTCCACTTT.

This clone has just a few counts. The rearrangement joins TRBV4-3 to TRBJ2-3, with a weak D call TRBD2 (6 bases). The V and J ends lost 0 bases and 1 base respectively, with 11 bases between them. Germline loops: CDR1 LGHNA, CDR2 YSLEER. There are 16 residues in the CDR3. The CDR3 reads CASSQELGGGTDTQYF. The CDR3 DNA follows: TGCGCCAGCAGCCAAGAACTTGGCGGGGGCACAGATACGCAGTATTTT.

This rearrangement joins TRBV28 to TRBJ2-3, with unresolved D. V was shortened by 5 bases and J by 8 bases, with 11 bases between the two germline ends. There are 12 residues in the CDR3. Germline V gene lookup returns CDR1 MDHEN and CDR2 SYDVKM. CDR3 sequence reads: CASSISMGTQYF. In nucleotides, the CDR3 is TGTGCCAGCAGTATAAGTATGGGTACGCAGTATTTT.

There are a few counts of this clone. The chain combines TRBV30 with TRBJ1-5, with no clear D. The CDR3 has 13 amino acids. Trimming stripped 2 bases from V and 5 bases from J, with 10 bases between. Germline V CDR1 and CDR2: GTSNPN, SVGIG (reference sequence). CDR3 bases: TGTGCCTGGAGTCGACACGGAGATCAGCCCCAGCATTTT. The encoded protein is CAWSRHGDQPQHF.

The chain has TRBV9 and TRBJ2-3; a possible D gene is TRBD1 (5 bases). From germline, CDR1 is SGDLS and CDR2 YYNGEE. This CDR3 comprises 14 residues. V lost 3 bases and J lost 4, with 12 bases in between. The CDR3 here is CASSDDRVPDTQYF. The CDR3 DNA is TGTGCCAGCAGCGACGACAGAGTACCAGATACGCAGTATTTT.

Only one count was recorded for this clone. The chain couples TRBV6-6 to TRBJ1-1; TRBD1 matches 8 bases. CDR1 is MNHNY, CDR2 SVGAGI, per germline (reference sequence). The CDR3 is 14 residues long. The trim removed 4 bases at V and 2 bases at J, leaving 3 bases unmatched. The CDR3 DNA reads TGTGCCAGCAGTTTGACAGGGGTAAACACTGAAGCTTTCTTT. Its translation is CASSLTGVNTEAFF.

The rearrangement links TRBV18 to TRBJ1-2; no definite D call. CDR1 KGHSH and CDR2 LQKENI come from the germline V gene. Trimming removed 2 bases at V and 6 bases at J, with 13 bases between. This CDR3 has 14 amino acids. The DNA for the CDR3 is TGTGCCAGCTCACCAGGGGAATCAACGGATGGCTACACCTTC. Translation: CASSPGESTDGYTF.

This chain uses TRBV6-5 with TRBJ1-1; D is possibly TRBD1 (5 bases). Germline assignment: CDR1 MNHEY and CDR2 SVGAGI. The V and J ends lost 1 base and 4 bases respectively, with 7 bases between them. CDR3 length: 13 residues. CDR3 sequence reads: CASSYYGGTEAFF. For the CDR3, the DNA is TGTGCCAGCAGTTACTATGGGGGCACTGAAGCTTTCTTT.

The genes are TRBV7-2 and TRBJ2-2, with D perhaps matching TRBD2 (5 bases). Germline V gene sequence: CDR1 SGHTA, CDR2 FQGNSA. Trimming shortened V by 5 bases and J by 2 bases, and 18 bases separated the two germline ends. This CDR3 region has 17 residues. CDR3 coding DNA: TGTGCCAGCAGCCCTCGGACTGGGTTTACCAACACCGGGGAGCTGTTTTTT. Its protein product is CASSPRTGFTNTGELFF.

This rearrangement joins TRBV7-8 to TRBJ2-6; the D gene is possibly TRBD1 (6 bases). V was trimmed by 5 bases and J by 1 base, leaving 24 bases between them. Looked up from germline, CDR1 is SGHVS and CDR2 is FQNEAQ. The CDR3 extends over 20 amino acids. The CDR3 bases are TGTGCCAGCAGCACTCCGGGACAAAGAGGGTTAAAATCTGGGGCCAACGTCCTGACTTTC. It encodes CASSTPGQRGLKSGANVLTF.

The chain has TRBV28 and TRBJ2-1, with D unresolved. CDR3 length: 12 amino acids. Germline CDR1 and CDR2: MDHEN and SYDVKM. V was shortened by 2 bases and J by 9 bases, with 8 bases between the two germline ends. CDR3 sequence reads: CASSLLRSEQFF. In nucleotides, the CDR3 is TGTGCCAGCAGTTTACTACGTAGTGAGCAGTTCTTC.

CDR3 sequence reads: CSVAAPSRAGELFF. The CDR3 DNA reads TGCAGCGTTGCAGCGCCGTCGAGAGCCGGGGAGCTGTTTTTT. The rearrangement links TRBV29-1 to TRBJ2-2; D uncertain. This CDR3 has 14 residues. CDR1 is SQVTM, CDR2 ANQGSEA, per germline. V gave up 4 bases and J gave up 6 bases, with 15 bases separating them.

This clone was observed a handful of times. This chain links TRBV7-3 with TRBJ2-1, with D possibly being TRBD1 or TRBD2 (5 bases each). The germline CDR1 and CDR2 sequences are SGHTA and FQGTGA. V was cut by 5 bases and J by 8 bases, with 22 bases left in between. The CDR3 covers 16 residues. CDR3 protein: CASSPMGQVRGDEQFF. Written as DNA, the CDR3 is TGTGCCAGCAGCCCTATGGGCCAGGTCCGAGGGGATGAGCAGTTCTTC.